The clone carrying this T cell receptor (beta chain) was seen a few times. Graves' hyperthyroidism qualified as stable when ophthalmopathy did not progress within 18 months. Exclusion criteria comprised uncontrolled infection, other autoimmune disease, pregnancy or lactation. The sample originates from a study of T cells in Graves' hyperthyroidism and ophthalmopathy. Overall study: Peripheral blood was drawn at first diagnosis, prior to all treatment.

The source material, RNA transcripts, was used to amplify TCR beta CDR3 regions. When the TCR CDR3 underwent first-round RT-PCR, the HTBI primer set was used. Using its own MiXCR run on the multiplex PCR reads, TCRdb lists one record per CDR3 protein. The sample lists 450,000 to 650,000 distinct CDR3 sequences; less than 25% were seen once. V was clipped by 5 bases and J by 3 bases, with 13 bases between them. Germline CDR1 is MDHEN and CDR2 is SYDVKM. There are 14 residues in the CDR3. The clonotype was recovered from a man aged 18 to 30 with Graves' hyperthyroidism. This chain links TRBV28 with TRBJ1-1; D unclear. The sequencing input was blood. CDR3 protein: CASSTPSGDTEAFF. In DNA form, the CDR3 reads TGTGCCAGCAGTACCCCGAGCGGGGACACTGAAGCTTTCTTT. Together with reference TRBV28 and TRBJ1-1, the CDR3 gives the full variable domain: DVKVTQSSRYLVKRTGEKVFLECVQDMDHENMFWYRQDPGLGLRLIYFSYDVKMKEKGDIPEGYSVSREKKERFSLILESASTNQTSMYLCASSTPSGDTEAFFGQGTRLTVV.